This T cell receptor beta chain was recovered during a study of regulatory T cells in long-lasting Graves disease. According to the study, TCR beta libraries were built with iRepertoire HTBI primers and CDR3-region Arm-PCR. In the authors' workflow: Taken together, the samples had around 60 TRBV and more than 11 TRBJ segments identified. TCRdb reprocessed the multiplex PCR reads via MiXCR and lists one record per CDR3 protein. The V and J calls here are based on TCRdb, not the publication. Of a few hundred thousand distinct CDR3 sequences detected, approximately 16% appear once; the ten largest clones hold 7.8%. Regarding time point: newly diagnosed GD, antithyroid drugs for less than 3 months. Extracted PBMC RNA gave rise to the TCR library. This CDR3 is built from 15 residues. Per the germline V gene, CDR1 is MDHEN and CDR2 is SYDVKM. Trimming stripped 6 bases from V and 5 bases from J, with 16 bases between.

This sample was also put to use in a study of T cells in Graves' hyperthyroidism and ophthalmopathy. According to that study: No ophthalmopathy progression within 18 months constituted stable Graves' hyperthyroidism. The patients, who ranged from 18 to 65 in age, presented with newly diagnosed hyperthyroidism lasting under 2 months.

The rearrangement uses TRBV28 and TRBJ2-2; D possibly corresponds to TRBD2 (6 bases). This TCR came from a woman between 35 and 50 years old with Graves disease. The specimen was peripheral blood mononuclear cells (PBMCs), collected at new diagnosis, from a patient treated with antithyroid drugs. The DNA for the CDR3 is TGTGCCAGCAGCCAACGGGACTTTGAAACCGGGGAGCTGTTTTTT. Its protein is CASSQRDFETGELFF.